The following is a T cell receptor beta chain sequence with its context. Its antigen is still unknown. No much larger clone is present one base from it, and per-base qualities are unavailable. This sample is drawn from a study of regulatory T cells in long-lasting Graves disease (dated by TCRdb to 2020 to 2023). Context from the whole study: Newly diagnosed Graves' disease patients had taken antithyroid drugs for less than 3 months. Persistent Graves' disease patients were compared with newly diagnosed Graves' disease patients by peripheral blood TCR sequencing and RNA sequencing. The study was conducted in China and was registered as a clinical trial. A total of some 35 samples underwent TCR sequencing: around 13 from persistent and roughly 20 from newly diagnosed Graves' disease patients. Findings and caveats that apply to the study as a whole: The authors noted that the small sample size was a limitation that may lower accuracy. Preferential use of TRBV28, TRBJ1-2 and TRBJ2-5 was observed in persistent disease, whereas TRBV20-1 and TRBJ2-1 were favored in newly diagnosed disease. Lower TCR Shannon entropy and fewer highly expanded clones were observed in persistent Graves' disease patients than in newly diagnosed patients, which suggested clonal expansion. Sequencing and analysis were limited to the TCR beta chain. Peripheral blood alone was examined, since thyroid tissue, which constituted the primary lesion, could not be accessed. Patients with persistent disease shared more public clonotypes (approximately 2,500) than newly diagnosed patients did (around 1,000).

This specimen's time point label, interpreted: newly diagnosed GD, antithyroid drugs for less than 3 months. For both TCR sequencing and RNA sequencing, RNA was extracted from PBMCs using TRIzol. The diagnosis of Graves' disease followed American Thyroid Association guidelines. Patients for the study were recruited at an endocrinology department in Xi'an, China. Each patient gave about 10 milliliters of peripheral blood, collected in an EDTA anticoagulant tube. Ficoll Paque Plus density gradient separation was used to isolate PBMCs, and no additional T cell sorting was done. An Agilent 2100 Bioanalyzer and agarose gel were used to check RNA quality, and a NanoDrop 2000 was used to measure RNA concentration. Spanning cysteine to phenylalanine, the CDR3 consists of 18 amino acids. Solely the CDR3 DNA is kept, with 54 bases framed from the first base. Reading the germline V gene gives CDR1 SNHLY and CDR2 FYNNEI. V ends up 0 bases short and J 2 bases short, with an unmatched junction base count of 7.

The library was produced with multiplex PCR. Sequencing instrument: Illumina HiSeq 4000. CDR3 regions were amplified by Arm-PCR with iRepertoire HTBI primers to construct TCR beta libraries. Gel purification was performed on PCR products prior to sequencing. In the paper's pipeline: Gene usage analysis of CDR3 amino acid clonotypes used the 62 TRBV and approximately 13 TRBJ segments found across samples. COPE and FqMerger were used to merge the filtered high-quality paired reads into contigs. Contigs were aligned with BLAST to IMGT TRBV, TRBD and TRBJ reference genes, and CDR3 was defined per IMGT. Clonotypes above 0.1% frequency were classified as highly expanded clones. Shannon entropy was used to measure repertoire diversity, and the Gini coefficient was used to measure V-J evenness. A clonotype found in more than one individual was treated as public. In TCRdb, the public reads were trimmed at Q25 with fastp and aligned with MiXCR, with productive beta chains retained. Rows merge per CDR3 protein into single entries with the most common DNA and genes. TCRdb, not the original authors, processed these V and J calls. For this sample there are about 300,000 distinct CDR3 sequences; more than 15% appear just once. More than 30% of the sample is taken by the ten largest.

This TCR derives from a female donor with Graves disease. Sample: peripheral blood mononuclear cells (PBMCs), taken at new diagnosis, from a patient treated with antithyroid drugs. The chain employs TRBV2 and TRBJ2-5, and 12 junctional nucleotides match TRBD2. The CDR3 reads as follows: CASSEADGLAGTQETQYF. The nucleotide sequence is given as TGTGCCAGCAGTGAAGCGGACGGACTAGCGGGAACACAAGAGACCCAGTACTTC.